This TCR beta chain was captured in a study of glioma-infiltrating T cells after dendritic cell vaccination. Study-level information: Treatment, given 2003 to 2012, was autologous tumor lysate-pulsed dendritic cell vaccination.

Profiled with immunoSEQ multiplex PCR; TCRdb holds only in-frame clones, not every one. The profile shows roughly 100,000 clones, about 90% of them singletons. Worth noting for this clone: The antigen is undetermined.

Time point in this sample: after dendritic cell vaccination, including at tumor progression/relapse. Trimming cost V 4 bases and J 1 base; bases outside gene matches: 3. Looked up from germline, CDR1 is SGHRS and CDR2 is YFSETQ. This CDR3 has 14 amino acids. Study findings and constraints: The cohort had few patients with full blood and tumor sets.

This receptor was identified in a human donor with glioblastoma. The sample here was blood, taken after dendritic cell vaccination. This sequence joins TRBV5-1 and TRBJ2-3; 7 nucleotides agree with TRBD1. The CDR3 reads CASSRQGGTDTQYF. The CDR3 nucleotides are TGCGCCAGCAGCCGACAGGGTGGCACAGATACGCAGTATTTT.